These 10 T cell receptor beta chains share one sample of origin, sequenced in a study of monozygotic twins with inflammatory bowel disease. TCRdb re-analyzed the 5' RACE reads; it lists each CDR3 protein once, without DNA. The sample table sets out some 130,000 distinct CDR3 sequences. Sequencing was performed on blood. The origin of the receptors is a human donor with ulcerative colitis or Crohn's disease, or a healthy co-twin of an affected twin (not recorded which).

The V gene is TRBV7-6, the J gene TRBJ2-7; the TCRdb call, TRBD1, lacks DNA for checking. Germline V gene data show CDR1 as SGHVS and CDR2 as FNYEAQ. The CDR3 contains 14 residues. CDR3 residues: CASSFMGATYEQYF.

V usage is TRBV18 and J usage is TRBJ2-5; TCRdb returns TRBD1, unconfirmable since there is no DNA. The germline gives CDR1 KGHSH, CDR2 LQKENI. The length of the CDR3 is 18 residues. CDR3 residues: CASSPIRGQGPPQETQYF.

The chain employs TRBV11-2 and TRBJ2-1; TCRdb gives TRBD2 as the D gene, but with no DNA this cannot be confirmed. Germline lookup yields CDR1 SGHAT and CDR2 FQNNGV. The CDR3 sequence is 17 residues long. CDR3: CASSLLLAAGVYNEQFF.

The chain employs TRBV6-5 and TRBJ2-7. CDR3 length: 14 residues. Germline CDR1 MNHEY, CDR2 SVGAGI. The CDR3 here is CASSLLGKPYEQYF.

The rearrangement links TRBV29-1 to TRBJ1-2. Germline V gives CDR1 SQVTM, CDR2 ANQGSEA. This CDR3 contains 12 residues. CDR3 amino acids: CSVESHLYGYTF.

This sequence joins TRBV5-1 and TRBJ1-1; TCRdb's D gene call, TRBD1, goes unchecked for lack of DNA. Germline CDR1 is SGHRS and CDR2 is YFSETQ. The CDR3 is 16 residues long. CDR3 sequence reads: CASSLSGQLGDPEAFF.

This sequence joins TRBV14 and TRBJ2-3; TCRdb's D call of TRBD2 is untestable without DNA. Per the germline V gene, CDR1 is SGHDN and CDR2 is FVKESK. The CDR3 totals 14 residues. CDR3 sequence: CASSQEAATDTQYF.

J is TRBJ2-3 and V is TRBV5-1. The CDR3 has 14 residues. The V gene's germline CDR1 is SGHRS and CDR2 YFSETQ. This CDR3 is CASSWDRSTDTQYF.

The chain uses TRBV7-8 and TRBJ1-1. Looked up from germline, CDR1 is SGHVS and CDR2 is FQNEAQ. The CDR3 sequence is 13 residues long. CDR3 protein: CASSLSENTEAFF.

The chain couples TRBV7-9 to TRBJ2-1. This CDR3 contains 16 residues. The germline V gene has CDR1 SEHNR and CDR2 FQNEAQ (reference sequence). Here the CDR3 reads CASSLRGYSSYNEQFF.